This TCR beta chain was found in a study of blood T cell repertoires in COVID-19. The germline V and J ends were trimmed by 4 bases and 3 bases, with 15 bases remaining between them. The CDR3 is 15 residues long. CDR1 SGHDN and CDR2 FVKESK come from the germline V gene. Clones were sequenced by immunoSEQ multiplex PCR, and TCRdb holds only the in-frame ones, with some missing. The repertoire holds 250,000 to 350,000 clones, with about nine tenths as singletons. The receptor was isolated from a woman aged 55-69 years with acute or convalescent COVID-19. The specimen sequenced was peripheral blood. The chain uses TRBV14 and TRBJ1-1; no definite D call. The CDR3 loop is CASSRLALEDTEAFF. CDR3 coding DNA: TGTGCCAGCAGCCGGTTAGCACTTGAAGACACTGAAGCTTTCTTT.